One sample yielded the 11 T cell receptor beta chains listed below, sequenced in a study of tumor and adjacent non-tumor tissue in lung cancer. No cell sorting was done before RNA was extracted from the tissue. TCRbeta libraries were built with three rounds of nested PCR, modified from ARM-PCR. MiXCR was run by TCRdb on the multiplex PCR reads, yielding one entry per CDR3 protein. The sample lists some 93,000 distinct CDR3 sequences; about 70% were seen once. Material for sequencing was lung tumor tissue. The receptors stem from a man aged 55 to 69 with non-small cell lung cancer.

The chain uses TRBV29-1 and TRBJ2-1; 7 bases fit TRBD2. Unmatched junction bases numbered 10, after V lost 3 bases and J lost 8 bases. Germline V gene lookup returns CDR1 SQVTM and CDR2 ANQGSEA. This CDR3 contains 14 residues. DNA for the CDR3: TGCAGCGTTGATACACAAGCGGGGTGGGATGAGCAGTTCTTC. Its protein product is CSVDTQAGWDEQFF.

This clonotype was detected once. Germline is not matched at one junction end, which may reflect a read error. The chain has TRBV6-5 and TRBJ2-2; 7 bases fit TRBD1. The CDR3 length is 15 residues. CDR1 and CDR2 from the germline V gene are MNHEY and SVGAGI. The CDR3 DNA is TGTGCCAGAAGGTCCGGGACAGTAAACACCGGGGAACTGTTTTTT. Residues: CARRSGTVNTGELFF.

In the case of this clonotype: A junction end diverges from the germline sequence, so it may reflect a read error. The chain is built from TRBV19 and TRBJ2-7; maybe TRBD2 (5 bases). This CDR3 spans 13 amino acids. Germline-derived CDR1 and CDR2 are LNHDA and SQIVND (reference sequence). CDR3 nucleotide sequence: TGTGCCAGTAGTATTGGTAGGGAGTACGAGCAGTGCTTC. Protein product: CASSIGREYEQCF.

This clonotype was seen more than once but under ten times. This chain uses TRBV15 with TRBJ2-2; D might be TRBD2 (6 bases). Deletions cut 7 bases from V and 6 bases from J, with 12 bases between. Germline V gene data show CDR1 as LNHNV and CDR2 as YYDKDF (reference sequence). The CDR3 has 13 amino acids. CDR3 nucleotide sequence: TGTGCCACCAACTCGGAGGGGCCCGGGGAGCTGTTTTTT. Amino acid sequence: CATNSEGPGELFF. Supplemented by reference TRBV15 and TRBJ2-2, the full variable domain reads DAMVIQNPRYQVTQFGKPVTLSCSQTLNHNVMYWYQQKSSQAPKLLFHYYDKDFNNEADTPDNFQSRRPNTSFCFLDIRSPGLGDTAMYLCATNSEGPGELFFGEGSRLTVL.

Concerning this clonotype: An end of the junction differs from the germline gene, which may be a read error. The chain is built from TRBV29-1 and TRBJ2-7; no definite D call. This CDR3 is 14 amino acids long. Germline assignment: CDR1 SQVTM and CDR2 ANQGSEA. For the CDR3, the DNA is TGCAGTGTTGGACGGATTACGGGTGGGGACGAGCAGTACTTC. It codes for CSVGRITGGDEQYF.

V and J are TRBV2 and TRBJ1-5; TRBD1 matches 7 bases. The CDR3 has 15 amino acids. The V gene's germline CDR1 is SNHLY and CDR2 FYNNEI. Trimming removed 9 bases from V and 4 bases from J; junction bases left unmatched: 12. The CDR3 DNA reads TGTGCCAGTACAAGTGGACAGGATGGGAATCAGCCCCAGCATTTT. Amino acids: CASTSGQDGNQPQHF.

Details on this clonotype: No conserved phenylalanine or tryptophan ends this CDR3, so it is likely a read error. The J gene is TRBJ2-1, the V gene TRBV11-3, with D perhaps matching TRBD2 (5 bases). Per the germline V gene, CDR1 is SGHNT and CDR2 is YENEEA. This CDR3 has 14 residues. This chain's CDR3 is CASQRLVGANEQFL. As DNA, the CDR3 is TGTGCCAGCCAGAGGCTAGTGGGAGCTAATGAACAGTTCTTA.

This chain uses TRBV29-1 with TRBJ2-3; 9 bases line up with TRBD2. CDR3 length equals 15 residues. In germline, CDR1 is SQVTM, CDR2 ANQGSEA. J was trimmed by 6 bases and V by 6 bases; bases with no gene match: 13. In DNA, the CDR3 is TGCAGCGTCAAAACTAGCGGGTCCTGGGGGGATACGCAGTATTTT. This gives the protein CSVKTSGSWGDTQYF.

This clonotype was counted a single time. A junction end diverges from the germline sequence, so it may reflect a read error. This chain joins TRBV20-1 and TRBJ1-2; tentatively, D is TRBD1 (6 bases). The germline V gene has CDR1 DFQATT and CDR2 SNEGSKA (reference sequence). CDR3 length equals 14 residues. The CDR3 sequence is CSADSGQRTYGYTF. Here the CDR3 DNA reads TGCAGTGCTGATTCTGGACAGCGGACGTATGGTTACACCTTC.

As to this clonotype: A clone one base away is much larger, so this may be a read error. The chain recombines TRBV11-2 with TRBJ2-6; D unclear. The V gene's germline CDR1 is SGHAT and CDR2 FQNNGV. This CDR3 spans 11 amino acids. The CDR3 region has the DNA TGTACCAGCACCTCCGCCAACGTCCTGACTTTC. It specifies CTSTSANVLTF.

This clonotype was counted at least ten times. A single base separates this from a much larger clone, so it may be a read error. This chain connects TRBV4-1 to TRBJ1-1, with D possibly matching TRBD1 (5 bases). Germline CDR1 reads MGHRA; CDR2 reads YSYEKL. Deletions cut 1 base from V and 1 base from J, with 10 bases between. The CDR3 has 15 amino acids. CDR3 protein: CASSQVMGENTEAFF. The CDR3 DNA sequence: TGCGCCAGCAGCCAAGTCATGGGGGAGAACACTGAAGCTTTCTTT.